A single TCR beta chain is shown here with its context. No antigen is known for it. These data are taken from a study of cytomegalovirus exposure and HLA in healthy donors. Points from the study as a whole: TCR beta V- and J-gene trimming, according to a later analysis, was linked to a missense DCLRE1C variant. Reported findings show TCR beta sequences accurately forecast HLA-A and HLA-B alleles in most subjects.

PCR was performed using 60 Vbeta and 13 Jbeta primers. Libraries were prepared by immunoSEQ multiplex PCR; TCRdb keeps only in-frame clonotypes and omits some of them. The repertoire holds under 300,000 clones, about 75% seen once, with under 3% in the top ten. V gave up 7 bases and J gave up 4 bases; unmatched junction bases: 12. The germline gives CDR1 SNHLY, CDR2 FYNNEI. The CDR3 is made up of 16 amino acids. The V and J genes are TRBV2 and TRBJ2-3, with 9 positions matching TRBD2. This clonotype was sampled from a female donor in good health and CMV-seronegative. Sample: PBMCs. The CDR3 nucleotides read TGTGCCAGCACTCCCCTAGCGGGACGGGGGGCAGATACGCAGTATTTT. It is translated as CASTPLAGRGADTQYF.